Listed here are 10 T cell receptor beta chains from one sample, sequenced in a study of shared clonotypes between healthy human individuals. Repertoires were generated with immunoSEQ multiplex PCR, while TCRdb's copy carries only in-frame clones and drops some. The table shows 1.5 million to 2.5 million clones, with just under 95% occurring only once. Only CD45RO-negative cells positively selected for CCR7 counted as naive CD8 cells, so terminally differentiated effector memory CD45RA+ cells were excluded. Sequencing was performed on naive CD8+ T cells sorted from blood. Receptors originate from a man aged 18-30 years in good health.

The CDR3 is CASSFGGGYQPQHF. The CDR3 nucleotides are TGTGCCAGCAGCTTCGGGGGGGGCTATCAGCCCCAGCATTTT. The chain is built from TRBV7-2 and TRBJ1-5; TRBD1 is a possible D gene (6 bases). The ends were cut back, 3 bases at V and 5 bases at J, with 11 bases in the middle. The CDR3 spans 14 residues. Germline lookup yields CDR1 SGHTA and CDR2 FQGNSA. Full variable domain (rest looked up from reference TRBV7-2 and TRBJ1-5): GAGVSQSPSNKVTEKGKDVELRCDPISGHTALYWYRQSLGQGLEFLIYFQGNSAPDKSGLPSDRFSAERTGGSVSTLTIQRTQQEDSAVYLCASSFGGGYQPQHFGDGTRLSIL.

The chain couples TRBV7-9 to TRBJ2-7; D might be TRBD1 (6 bases). CDR1 and CDR2 (germline): SEHNR, FQNEAQ (reference sequence). The V end lost 11 bases, the J end lost 0 bases, and 14 bases lay between the germline ends. The CDR3 length is 13 residues. CDR3 coding DNA: TGTGCCTCACAGGGACGGAGCTCCTACGAGCAGTACTTC. This encodes CASQGRSSYEQYF.

The rearrangement joins TRBV5-1 to TRBJ1-6; D is unresolved. The CDR3 sequence is 19 residues long. Germline loops: CDR1 SGHRS, CDR2 YFSETQ. The V gene lost 4 bases and the J gene lost 6 bases, with 26 bases spanning the gap. CDR3: CASSLKPPQETPGNSPLHF. In nucleotides, the CDR3 is TGCGCCAGCAGCCTGAAGCCACCGCAGGAAACCCCGGGTAATTCACCCCTCCACTTT. Supplemented by reference TRBV5-1 and TRBJ1-6, the full variable domain reads KAGVTQTPRYLIKTRGQQVTLSCSPISGHRSVSWYQQTPGQGLQFLFEYFSETQRNKGNFPGRFSGRQFSNSRSEMNVSTLELGDSALYLCASSLKPPQETPGNSPLHFGNGTRLTVT.

This clone was seen a single time. The genes are TRBV4-1 and TRBJ2-1; 10 positions match TRBD2. V gave up 3 bases and J gave up 9 bases; unmatched junction bases: 8. CDR1 and CDR2 (germline): MGHRA, YSYEKL. The CDR3 consists of 15 residues. The CDR3 protein is CASSQEELAGIEQFF. The CDR3 DNA sequence: TGCGCCAGCAGCCAGGAGGAACTAGCGGGGATTGAGCAGTTCTTC.

The rearrangement joins TRBV14 to TRBJ1-2; D is undetermined. The germline V and J ends were trimmed by 1 base and 8 bases, with 14 bases remaining between them. The CDR3 runs 14 residues. Germline CDR1 reads SGHDN; CDR2 reads FVKESK. The CDR3 sequence is CASSQVHPSGGYTF. The CDR3 DNA follows: TGTGCCAGCAGCCAAGTCCACCCAAGCGGCGGCTACACCTTC.

The gene calls are TRBV4-1 and TRBJ1-3; D is unclear. The V gene's germline CDR1 is MGHRA and CDR2 YSYEKL. The V end lost 4 bases, the J end lost 2 bases, and 6 bases lay between the germline ends. The CDR3 extends over 13 amino acids. CDR3 nucleotide sequence: TGCGCCAGCAGCCCAACCGCTGGAAACACCATATATTTT. Translated: CASSPTAGNTIYF.

This clone occurred a few times. Distinct nucleotide sequences in the sample also encode this CDR3. The CDR3, as DNA: TGTGCCAGCAGCTTAGTGGCTGAAGCTTTCTTT. This sequence encodes CASSLVAEAFF. The rearrangement links TRBV7-9 to TRBJ1-1; the D is unclear. V lost 1 base and J lost 6, with 3 bases in between. The germline V gene encodes CDR1 SEHNR and CDR2 FQNEAQ (reference sequence). The CDR3 sequence is 11 residues long.

The rearrangement joins TRBV27 to TRBJ2-7; D might be TRBD1 (6 bases). Germline CDR1 and CDR2: MNHEY and SMNVEV (reference sequence). Trimming took 5 bases from V and 3 from J, leaving 20 bases between them. The CDR3 has 16 residues. CDR3 coding DNA: TGTGCCAGCAGTCCGTCTTCAGGGGCCGCTGTCTACGAGCAGTACTTC. As protein: CASSPSSGAAVYEQYF.

The sample holds one count of this clone. The V gene is TRBV5-1, the J gene TRBJ2-1; 8 positions agree with TRBD2. J gave up 0 bases and V 4 bases, and 6 bases lay outside the gene matches. Germline V gene sequence: CDR1 SGHRS, CDR2 YFSETQ. CDR3 length equals 16 residues. CDR3 bases: TGCGCCAGCAGCACTAGCGGCACTTACTCCTACAATGAGCAGTTCTTC. The encoded protein is CASSTSGTYSYNEQFF.

The genes are TRBV28 and TRBJ2-2, with D uncertain. Germline lookup yields CDR1 MDHEN and CDR2 SYDVKM. This CDR3 region has 15 residues. Between the trimmed V and J ends, which lost 6 bases and 2 bases, there was a span of 13 bases. The CDR3 DNA reads TGTGCCAGCAGAACTGAGGCGAGTAACACCGGGGAGCTGTTTTTT. The encoded protein is CASRTEASNTGELFF.